The rows below give T cell receptor beta chains drawn from one sample of a study of OX40 agonist ivuxolimab in advanced cancers. The method was immunoSEQ multiplex PCR; TCRdb's version includes in-frame clones alone and lacks a portion of them. The sample has around 10,000 clones, 77% seen once. The starting material was CD4+ or CD8+ T cells sorted from blood, obtained in a trial of the OX40 agonist ivuxolimab. The source of these receptors is an adult with an advanced solid tumor such as melanoma, head and neck, liver or kidney cancer. Each CDR3 is given with its conserved first and last residue. D genes are given only for firm matches. Part of the rows lack a size; the others show once, few, many or a class for expanded clones.

TRBJ2-3 TRBD1 TRBV2 17 . TGTGCCAGCAGTCGGACAGGGGGCTCAGGGGTGACAGATACGCAGTATTTT CASSRTGGSGVTDTQYF
TRBJ2-7 . TRBV5-6 14 . TGTGCCAGCAGCTTTAGTGGTACCCTATACGAGCAGTACTTC CASSFSGTLYEQYF
TRBJ1-6 . TRBV21-1 15 . TGTGCCAGCAGCAAAGCAGGGATGAGTAATTCACCCCTCCACTTT CASSKAGMSNSPLHF
TRBJ1-2 . TRBV29-1 13 . TGCAGCGTTGAATTCGGCGGGGAAAATGGCTACACCTTC CSVEFGGENGYTF
TRBJ2-7 . TRBV9 15 . TGTGCCAGCAGCGTAGGGGGGGCAGCGGGGCACGAGCAGTACTTC CASSVGGAAGHEQYF
TRBJ2-7 . TRBV6-1 15 large TGTGCCAGCAGTGACGTAACAGGGGGGGGCAACGAGCAGTACTTC CASSDVTGGGNEQYF
TRBJ2-7 TRBD1 TRBV10-2 15 . TGCGCCAGCAGTGAGACAGGACAGGGCATCTACGAGCAGTACTTC CASSETGQGIYEQYF
TRBJ2-1 . TRBV7-3 16 . TGTGCCAGCAGCTTAAGTCCTTGGGGGAGCTACAATGAGCAGTTCTTC CASSLSPWGSYNEQFF
TRBJ2-5 TRBD2 TRBV5-6 16 . TGTGCCAGCAGCTTTAGCGGGAGGGCGGTCGGAGATACCCAGTACTTC CASSFSGRAVGDTQYF
TRBJ1-1 TRBD1 TRBV27 14 . TGTGCCAGCAGTCACAGGGGTTTCGGGACTGAAGCTTTCTTT CASSHRGFGTEAFF
TRBJ2-1 TRBD2 TRBV4-1 20 . TGCGCCAGCAGCCTACTAATCGGGACTAGCCGGGGGAGCTCCTACAATGAGCAGTTCTTC CASSLLIGTSRGSSYNEQFF
TRBJ2-1 TRBD2 TRBV2 14 . TGTGCCAGCAGTGCCCTCCTAGCGGGGAATGAGCAGTTCTTC CASSALLAGNEQFF
TRBJ2-5 . TRBV5-4 15 . TGTGCCAGCAGCCTTGGTTGGGGGTTCCAAGAGACCCAGTACTTC CASSLGWGFQETQYF
TRBJ2-1 . TRBV27 14 . TGTGCCAGCAGTTCCACGGAATTATACAATGAGCAGTTCTTC CASSSTELYNEQFF
TRBJ2-2 . TRBV6-4 14 medium-sized TGTGCCAGCAGTTTTGGGACGAACACCGGGGAGCTGTTTTTT CASSFGTNTGELFF
TRBJ2-1 TRBD2 TRBV19 14 . TGTGCCAGTAAAAGGGAGGGTTCCTACAATGAGCAGTTCTTC CASKREGSYNEQFF
TRBJ2-7 TRBD2 TRBV5-1 13 once TGCGCCAGCAGCTTCGGGGGGGCCTACGAGCAGTACTTC CASSFGGAYEQYF
TRBJ2-7 . TRBV7-2 13 . TGTGCCAGCAGCTTGCACGCCTCCTACGAGCAGTACTTC CASSLHASYEQYF
TRBJ1-5 . TRBV7-9 15 . TGTGCCAGCAGCTTAGTAGGGGAAGACAATCAGCCCCAGCATTTT CASSLVGEDNQPQHF
TRBJ2-7 . TRBV2 10 medium-sized TGTGCCAGCAGTGCATACGAGCAGTACTTC CASSAYEQYF
TRBJ2-7 TRBD1 TRBV7-9 14 . TGTGCCAGCAGCTTGGGGACAGGCTCCTACGAGCAGTACTTC CASSLGTGSYEQYF
TRBJ1-2 . TRBV7-9 14 medium-sized TGTGCCAGCAGCTTAAGTAACAGTGCGGATGGCTACACCTTC CASSLSNSADGYTF
TRBJ2-7 TRBD2 TRBV13 15 . TGTGCCAGCAGCTTACTAGCGGCGACGGCGGACGAGCAGTACTTC CASSLLAATADEQYF
TRBJ2-1 . TRBV19 14 . TGTGCCAGTAGTGGCGGACCTTCCTACAATGAGCAGTTCTTC CASSGGPSYNEQFF
TRBJ2-1 . TRBV19 11 . TGTGCCAGTATAGCCCCCAATGAGCAGTTCTTC CASIAPNEQFF
TRBJ2-2 TRBD2 TRBV27 14 . TGTGCCAGCACTATTAGCGGGACCACCGGGGAGCTGTTTTTT CASTISGTTGELFF
TRBJ1-2 TRBD1 TRBV5-1 16 . TGCGCCAGCAGAGGGACAGGGGCCCCGGGGAGCTATGGCTACACCTTC CASRGTGAPGSYGYTF
TRBJ2-1 . TRBV11-3 15 few TGTGCCAGCAGCTCGTACAGGGGGAGGGTCAATGAGCAGTTCTTC CASSSYRGRVNEQFF
TRBJ2-7 TRBD2 TRBV27 15 . TGTGCCAGCAGTTATGCGGGAGGTCCAACCTACGAGCAGTACTTC CASSYAGGPTYEQYF
TRBJ1-2 . TRBV2 12 few TGTGCCAGCAGCGGGTCCAGGGCTGGCTACACCTTC CASSGSRAGYTF
TRBJ2-5 TRBD2 TRBV6-1 15 . TGTGCCAGCAGTGAAGAACTAGCGACCATGGAGACCCAGTACTTC CASSEELATMETQYF
TRBJ2-6 . TRBV12-1 16 . TGTGCCAGCAGCCAGCCGCTTGTAAGTCGGGCCAACGTCCTGACTTTC CASSQPLVSRANVLTF
TRBJ2-7 . TRBV9 15 . TGTGCCAGCAGCGCCATGGGGGGTCCTTACTACGAGCAGTACTTC CASSAMGGPYYEQYF
TRBJ1-2 TRBD1 TRBV5-6 12 . TGTGCCAGCAGTTCAGGGGGGTATGGCTACACCTTC CASSSGGYGYTF
TRBJ2-3 TRBD2 TRBV4-1 16 . TGCGCCAGCAGTCAGGCGGGAGACCTCTTAGGAGATACGCAGTATTTT CASSQAGDLLGDTQYF
TRBJ2-1 . TRBV6-1 14 . TGTGCCAGCAGTGGTGGGTGGGCCCACAATGAGCAGTTCTTC CASSGGWAHNEQFF
TRBJ2-1 TRBD2 TRBV28 17 . TGTGCCAGCAGTTGGGTAGCGGGAGGGCCCGTCAGGAATGAGCAGTTCTTC CASSWVAGGPVRNEQFF
TRBJ2-5 TRBD2 TRBV7-8 17 . TGTGCCAGCAGCTTAGCGCGGGAGCGGGAGGGCCTTGAGACCCAGTACTTC CASSLAREREGLETQYF
TRBJ2-1 . TRBV9 14 once TGTGCCAGCAGCCAGGGCAGCGGAGACAATGAGCAGTTCTTC CASSQGSGDNEQFF
TRBJ2-7 TRBD1 TRBV27 15 . TGTGCCAGCAGTATCCTTGGGACAGGAACCTACGAGCAGTACTTC CASSILGTGTYEQYF
TRBJ1-5 TRBD1 TRBV27 14 few TGTGCCACCGGGGACAGGGGGACCCCAGGGCCCCAGCATTTT CATGDRGTPGPQHF
TRBJ1-3 TRBD1 TRBV27 14 . TGTGCCAGCAGTCCGGACAGGGATGGAAACACCATATATTTT CASSPDRDGNTIYF
TRBJ2-1 TRBD2 TRBV6-4 14 . TGTGCCAGCAGTTCTAGCGGGGGGCCCGATGAGCAGTTCTTC CASSSSGGPDEQFF
TRBJ2-3 . TRBV4-1 14 . TGCGCCAGCAGCCAAGCGGTAGACACAGATACGCAGTATTTT CASSQAVDTDTQYF
TRBJ2-1 TRBD2 TRBV7-6 17 . TGTGCCAGCAGCCTGTGGACTAGCGGGACCCTCAGCGATGAGCAGTTCTTC CASSLWTSGTLSDEQFF
TRBJ2-3 TRBD2 TRBV7-2 12 . TGTGCCACAAACTTAGCGGGGGGCGTTGCCTATTTT CATNLAGGVAYF
TRBJ2-1 TRBD2 TRBV27 14 . TGTGCCAGCAACCTGCGGGGGGGCTACAATGAGCAGTTCTTC CASNLRGGYNEQFF
TRBJ1-1 . TRBV6-1 15 . TGTGCCAGCAGTGAAGGGGATGATAGGGGCACTGAAGCTTTCTTT CASSEGDDRGTEAFF
TRBJ2-7 . TRBV15 12 few TGTGCCACCAGCGGGGAAAGGGACGAGCAGTACTTC CATSGERDEQYF
TRBJ1-3 . TRBV7-8 17 few TGTGCCAGCAGCTTAGCTTTGGGGGGCAGGTCTGGAAACACCATATATTTT CASSLALGGRSGNTIYF
TRBJ2-3 . TRBV7-6 14 . TGTGCCAGCAGCTTAGGGGGGGTGGGGGCCACGCAGTATTTT CASSLGGVGATQYF
TRBJ2-7 TRBD1 TRBV10-3 12 . TGTGCCATCTTGACAGGGTCCTACGAGCAGTACTTC CAILTGSYEQYF
TRBJ2-1 . TRBV18 17 . TGTGCCAGCTCACCCTCTTTTCCCGAACGGACTTACAATGAGCAGTTCTTC CASSPSFPERTYNEQFF
TRBJ2-2 . TRBV5-1 14 once TGCGCCAGCAGCTTGGCTCCTAACACCGGGGAGCTGTTTTTT CASSLAPNTGELFF
TRBJ1-2 . TRBV29-1 13 . TGCAGCGTTGAACCGCGGGGGAAAGGTGGCTACACCTTC CSVEPRGKGGYTF
TRBJ1-5 . TRBV6-5 15 . TGTGCCAGCACTTTTAGGGAGGGGGACGGTCAGCCCCAGCATTTT CASTFREGDGQPQHF